Each of the 12 T cell receptor beta chains below was sequenced from the same sample in a study of cytomegalovirus exposure and HLA in healthy donors. Using immunoSEQ multiplex PCR, the repertoire was profiled, and TCRdb retains in-frame clones only, with some absent. Altogether about 160,000 clones are present, 86% being singletons, with the ten largest covering 4.5% to 7%. The sequencing input was PBMCs. The receptor set was obtained from a young woman in good health and CMV-seronegative.

The V gene is TRBV7-9, the J gene TRBJ2-3, with D perhaps TRBD2 (6 bases). Trimming removed 1 base from V and 5 bases from J, with 13 bases in between. Germline V gene sequence: CDR1 SEHNR, CDR2 FQNEAQ (reference sequence). This CDR3 spans 15 amino acids. The CDR3 region is CASSLGTNGGDTQYF. The CDR3 bases are TGTGCCAGCAGCTTAGGAACCAACGGGGGAGATACGCAGTATTTT. Filled out from reference TRBV7-9 and TRBJ2-3, the complete variable domain reads DTGVSQNPRHKITKRGQNVTFRCDPISEHNRLYWYRQTLGQGPEFLTYFQNEAQLEKSRLLSDRFSAERPKGSFSTLEIQRTEQGDSAMYLCASSLGTNGGDTQYFGPGTRLTVL.

The chain joins TRBV6-6 to TRBJ2-7, with 14 bases that match TRBD2. J gave up 4 bases and V 5 bases, and 4 bases lay outside the gene matches. Per germline, CDR1 MNHNY and CDR2 SVGAGI (reference sequence). This CDR3 has 15 residues. The CDR3 nucleotides read TGTGCCAGCAGTCGACTAGCGGGGGGGCAATACGAGCAGTACTTC. Translated, it gives CASSRLAGGQYEQYF.

The V call is TRBV5-1, the J call TRBJ2-1, with a possible D match to TRBD1 (6 bases). This CDR3 has 15 amino acids. Germline V gives CDR1 SGHRS, CDR2 YFSETQ. The V end was cut by 4 bases, the J end by 4 bases, with 15 bases between. In nucleotides, the CDR3 is TGCGCCAGCAGCCTCGGACAGCTGGGGTACAATGAGCAGTTCTTC. Protein sequence: CASSLGQLGYNEQFF.

In nucleotides, the CDR3 is TGTGCCAGCAGCTTGGAAAGGGGATATGGCACTGAAGCTTTCTTT. Translating gives CASSLERGYGTEAFF. This chain connects TRBV5-4 to TRBJ1-1; TRBD1 might be the D (5 bases). Per germline, CDR1 SGHNT and CDR2 YYREEE (reference sequence). The CDR3 covers 15 residues. V gave up 0 bases and J gave up 4 bases, with 13 bases separating them.

The rearrangement links TRBV11-3 to TRBJ2-1, with TRBD2 matching over 9 bases. CDR3 size: 14 residues. Germline CDR1 and CDR2: SGHNT and YENEEA. V lost 2 bases, J lost 7 bases, and 3 bases stayed unmatched. CDR3 nucleotides: TGTGCCAGCAGCTTAAAGCGGGAGGTTAATGAGCAGTTCTTC. As protein: CASSLKREVNEQFF.

The chain uses TRBV6-1 and TRBJ2-1; TRBD1 is a possible D gene (5 bases). CDR1 and CDR2 (germline): MNHNS, SASEGT. This CDR3 region has 11 residues. V lost 4 bases to trimming and J lost 9 bases, with 7 bases between them. CDR3 DNA: TGTGCCAGCAGTGGACAGCGTGAGCAGTTCTTC. Translation: CASSGQREQFF.

V is TRBV4-2 and J is TRBJ2-2; 7 bases fit TRBD1. The V gene's germline CDR1 is LGHNA and CDR2 YNFKEQ. The CDR3 contains 17 residues. V dropped 4 bases and J dropped 4; count of bases not matched to a gene: 12. The CDR3 DNA follows: TGTGCCAGCAGCCCGTCTTTGGCAGGGGGAATCACCGGGGAGCTGTTTTTT. It codes for CASSPSLAGGITGELFF.

V and J are TRBV7-9 and TRBJ1-2; TRBD1 agrees at 9 bases. Losses at the gene ends were 5 bases for V and 3 bases for J; bases not matched to a gene: 13. CDR1 and CDR2 (germline): SEHNR, FQNEAQ (reference sequence). This CDR3 region has 17 residues. The CDR3 reads CASSPWTGAVVDYGYTF. CDR3 sequence (DNA): TGTGCCAGCAGCCCGTGGACAGGGGCGGTGGTGGACTATGGCTACACCTTC.

This sequence joins TRBV2 and TRBJ2-2; D may be TRBD1 (6 bases). CDR3 length equals 15 residues. Germline loops: CDR1 SNHLY, CDR2 FYNNEI. The ends were cut back, 10 bases at V and 2 bases at J, with 17 bases in the middle. The CDR3 DNA sequence: TGTGCCACCCTTCACGGGACAACTAACACCGGGGAGCTGTTTTTT. Amino acids: CATLHGTTNTGELFF.

This chain joins TRBV5-6 and TRBJ2-2; 9 nucleotides line up with TRBD1. Germline V lookup: CDR1 SGHDT, CDR2 YYEEEE. V was clipped by 5 bases and J by 7 bases; unmatched bases: 3. CDR3 length equals 13 residues. CDR3 sequence (DNA): TGTGCCAGCAGGGGACAGGGAAGCGGGGAGCTGTTTTTT. Its translation is CASRGQGSGELFF.

CDR3 residues: CASSLGTSGRLDTQYF. In nucleotides, the CDR3 is TGCGCCAGCAGCTTGGGGACTAGCGGGAGGTTAGATACGCAGTATTTT. The chain employs TRBV5-1 and TRBJ2-3; 14 positions match TRBD2. The germline V gene has CDR1 SGHRS and CDR2 YFSETQ. The CDR3 loop spans 16 amino acids. With 0 bases clipped from V and 5 bases from J, the junction kept 2 bases outside the gene matches.

The chain combines TRBV4-3 with TRBJ2-1; D is tentatively TRBD1 or TRBD2 (5 bases each). V was clipped by 4 bases and J by 0 bases, with 13 bases between them. Germline lookup yields CDR1 LGHNA and CDR2 YSLEER. The CDR3 spans 16 residues. The CDR3 coding sequence is TGCGCCAGCAGCCCCCGGGGCGTGAGCTCCTACAATGAGCAGTTCTTC. Translating gives CASSPRGVSSYNEQFF.